This T cell receptor beta chain derives from a study of blood T cell repertoires in COVID-19. Background on the study: From T cells, B-cell-depleted T cells, or PBMCs came the material, which was cDNA or gDNA.

The CDR3 consists of 14 residues. The germline V gene encodes CDR1 SEHNR and CDR2 FQNEAQ (reference sequence). V lost 3 bases to trimming and J lost 11 bases; unmatched junction nucleotides: 7. In the original processing: Estimates of nucleated cell counts were drawn from the amplification of reference gene primers. Measured with immunoSEQ multiplex PCR; TCRdb has only the in-frame clones, and not every one. The V and J calls and clone size come from that table; D and trimming were worked out from the DNA. The sample holds 200,000 or so clones; 80% to 90% are singletons and the top ten take about 0.81%.

The origin of this receptor is an older woman with acute or convalescent COVID-19. Specimen: peripheral blood. The V gene is TRBV7-9, the J gene TRBJ1-6, with 7 positions matching TRBD1. This CDR3 reads CASSFEGAHPPLHF. The CDR3 nucleotides read TGTGCCAGCAGCTTCGAGGGGGCCCATCCACCCCTCCACTTT.